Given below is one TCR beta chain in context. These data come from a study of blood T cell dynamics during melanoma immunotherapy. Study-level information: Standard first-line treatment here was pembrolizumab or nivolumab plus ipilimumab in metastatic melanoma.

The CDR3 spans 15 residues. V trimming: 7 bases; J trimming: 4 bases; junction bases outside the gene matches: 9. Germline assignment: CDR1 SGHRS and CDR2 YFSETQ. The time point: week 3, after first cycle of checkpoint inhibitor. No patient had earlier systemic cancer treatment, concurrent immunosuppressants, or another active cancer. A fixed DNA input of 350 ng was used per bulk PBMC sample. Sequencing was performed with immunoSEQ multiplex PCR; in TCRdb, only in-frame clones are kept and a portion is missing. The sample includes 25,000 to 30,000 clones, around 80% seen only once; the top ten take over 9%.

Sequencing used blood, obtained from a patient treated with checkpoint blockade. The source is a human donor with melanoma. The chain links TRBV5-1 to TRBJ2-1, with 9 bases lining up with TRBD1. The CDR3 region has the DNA TGCGCCAGCGGAAGGGGGGACAGGGCTTACAATGAGCAGTTCTTC. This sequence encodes CASGRGDRAYNEQFF.